These 7 T cell receptor beta chains share one sample of origin, sequenced in a study of blood T cell repertoires in COVID-19 (dated by TCRdb to 2020 to 2021). Libraries were constructed by the immunoSEQ multiplex PCR assay. Sourced from immuneACCESS, this table was stored by TCRdb with only in-frame sequences that have V and J called. A share of the clones is absent; for the studies checked, an unresolved V gene accounts for under half, and the remainder has no known explanation. Counted in this sample were around 300,000 clones; 70% to 90% of them appeared once. In total, the top ten clones hold 6.3% of the sample. Sample: peripheral blood. These receptors were taken from a woman between 50 and 59 years old with COVID-19, enrolled during active disease.

This chain links TRBV10-3 with TRBJ1-2, with D uncertain. Germline CDR1 ENHRY, CDR2 SYGVKD. CDR3 length equals 13 residues. Trimming left V 3 bases short and J 6 bases short, with 11 bases between. The CDR3 sequence is CAISDAPEDGYTF. The DNA of the CDR3 is TGTGCCATCAGTGATGCCCCCGAGGATGGCTACACCTTC.

The genes are TRBV13 and TRBJ2-7; TRBD1 aligns across 8 bases. Germline CDR1 PRHDT, CDR2 FYEKMQ (reference sequence). This CDR3 region has 21 residues. The ends lost 6 bases at V and 4 bases at J; junction bases unmatched: 29. Written as DNA, the CDR3 is TGTGCCAGCAGTACACAGGTGGGGACAGGATCCTATTCGCGGCATTCGTACGAGCAGTACTTC. Its protein product is CASSTQVGTGSYSRHSYEQYF.

The gene calls are TRBV9 and TRBJ1-1; 7 positions match TRBD1. Germline CDR1 is SGDLS and CDR2 is YYNGEE. V lost 4 bases and J lost 2; bases outside the gene matches: 5. The CDR3 has 14 amino acids. The CDR3 here is CASSPWTGNTEAFF. The CDR3 DNA is TGTGCCAGCAGCCCTTGGACAGGTAACACTGAAGCTTTCTTT.

The V gene is TRBV11-3, the J gene TRBJ2-1; 7 bases are shared with TRBD2. Trimming at V came to 1 base and at J to 3 bases, leaving 6 bases not matched to a gene. Germline V CDR1 and CDR2: SGHNT, YENEEA. The CDR3 loop spans 16 amino acids. Here the CDR3 reads CASSLAGGSSYNEQFF. The CDR3 DNA reads TGTGCCAGCAGCTTAGCTGGCGGGAGTAGCTACAATGAGCAGTTCTTC.

This clone was counted only a few times. The chain joins TRBV19 to TRBJ1-1; 9 nucleotides match TRBD1. The CDR3 length is 15 residues. CDR1 is LNHDA, CDR2 SQIVND, per germline (reference sequence). J gave up 4 bases and V 4 bases, and 7 bases lay outside the gene matches. CDR3 sequence reads: CASSKGTGRTTEAFF. The DNA of the CDR3 is TGTGCCAGTAGTAAGGGGACAGGGAGAACCACTGAAGCTTTCTTT. Using reference TRBV19 and TRBJ1-1 for the parts outside the CDR3, the full variable domain is DGGITQSPKYLFRKEGQNVTLSCEQNLNHDAMYWYRQDPGQGLRLIYYSQIVNDFQKGDIAEGYSVSREKKESFPLTVTSAQKNPTAFYLCASSKGTGRTTEAFFGQGTRLTVV.

This clone was found once. The chain combines TRBV10-2 with TRBJ2-5; TRBD2 matches at 7 bases. CDR3 length: 15 amino acids. CDR1 and CDR2 from the germline V gene are WSHSY and SAAADI. J was trimmed by 5 bases and V by 6 bases; bases with no gene match: 12. In DNA, the CDR3 is TGCGCCAGCAGCAGCGGCGGGAGTTCGTCCGAGACCCAGTACTTC. Translated, it gives CASSSGGSSSETQYF.

This chain joins TRBV12-3 or TRBV12-4 and TRBJ2-1; D perhaps matches TRBD2 (5 bases). The CDR3 sequence is 13 residues long. V lost 2 bases and J 5 bases, leaving 7 bases between the germline ends. CDR3 coding DNA: TGTGCCAGCAGTTTACCCGGGGACAATGAGCAGTTCTTC. This codes for CASSLPGDNEQFF.